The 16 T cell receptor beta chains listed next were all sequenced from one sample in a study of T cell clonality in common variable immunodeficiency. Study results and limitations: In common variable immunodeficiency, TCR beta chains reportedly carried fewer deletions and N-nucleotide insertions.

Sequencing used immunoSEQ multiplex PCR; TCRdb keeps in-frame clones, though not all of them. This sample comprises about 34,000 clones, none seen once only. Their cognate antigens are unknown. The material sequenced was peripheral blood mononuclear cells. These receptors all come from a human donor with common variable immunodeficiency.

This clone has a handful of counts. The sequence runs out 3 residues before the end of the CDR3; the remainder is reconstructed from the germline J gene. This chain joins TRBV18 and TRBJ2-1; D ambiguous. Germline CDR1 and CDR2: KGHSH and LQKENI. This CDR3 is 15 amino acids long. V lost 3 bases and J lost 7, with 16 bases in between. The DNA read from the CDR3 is TGTGCCAGCTCACCCCCGAGAAGGCTCGGGAATGAG. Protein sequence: CASSPPRRLGNE. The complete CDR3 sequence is CASSPPRRLGNEQFF.

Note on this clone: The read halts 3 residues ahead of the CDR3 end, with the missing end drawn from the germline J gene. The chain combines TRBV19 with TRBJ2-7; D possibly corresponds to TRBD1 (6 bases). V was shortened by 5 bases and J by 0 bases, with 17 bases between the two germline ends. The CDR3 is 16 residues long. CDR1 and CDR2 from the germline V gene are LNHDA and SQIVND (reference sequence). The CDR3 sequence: CASSGIGQSSSYEQYF. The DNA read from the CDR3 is TGTGCCAGTAGTGGGATCGGACAGAGTTCCTCCTACGAG.

CDR3 loop: CASARLPSTDTQYF. The covered CDR3 bases are TGTGCCAGTGCCCGACTACCTAGCACAGATACG. The chain joins TRBV19 to TRBJ2-3; TRBD2 might be the D (5 bases). The CDR3 end is not reached by the read, which stops 3 residues before it; the germline J gene fills it in. The CDR3 has 14 residues. Germline loops: CDR1 LNHDA, CDR2 SQIVND (reference sequence). The V end lost 8 bases, the J end lost 0 bases, and 12 bases lay between the germline ends.

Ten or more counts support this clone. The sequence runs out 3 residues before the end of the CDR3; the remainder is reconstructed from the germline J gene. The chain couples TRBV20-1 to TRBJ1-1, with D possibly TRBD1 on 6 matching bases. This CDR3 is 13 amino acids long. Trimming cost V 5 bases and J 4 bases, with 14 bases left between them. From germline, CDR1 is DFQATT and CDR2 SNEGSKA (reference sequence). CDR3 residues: CSALTGKATEAFF. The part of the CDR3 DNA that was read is TGCAGTGCTTTAACAGGGAAGGCCACTGAA.

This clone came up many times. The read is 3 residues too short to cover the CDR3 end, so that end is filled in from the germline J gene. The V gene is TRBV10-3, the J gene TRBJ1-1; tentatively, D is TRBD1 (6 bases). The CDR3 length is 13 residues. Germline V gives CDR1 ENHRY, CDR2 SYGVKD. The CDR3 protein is CAITLGSGTEAFF. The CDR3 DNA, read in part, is TGTGCCATCACCCTGGGATCCGGGACAGAA.

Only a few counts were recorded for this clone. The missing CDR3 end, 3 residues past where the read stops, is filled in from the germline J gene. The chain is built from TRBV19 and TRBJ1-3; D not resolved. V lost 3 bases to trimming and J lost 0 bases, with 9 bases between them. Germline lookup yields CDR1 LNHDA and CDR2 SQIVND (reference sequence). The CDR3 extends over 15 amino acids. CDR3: CASSIRGYSGNTIYF. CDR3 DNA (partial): TGTGCCAGTAGTATCCGAGGGTACTCTGGAAACACC.

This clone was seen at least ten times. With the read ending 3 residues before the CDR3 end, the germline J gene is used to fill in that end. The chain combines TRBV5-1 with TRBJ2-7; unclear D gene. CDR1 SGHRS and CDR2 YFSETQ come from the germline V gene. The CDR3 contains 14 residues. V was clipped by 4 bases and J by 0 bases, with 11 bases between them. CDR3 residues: CASSGISNSYEQYF. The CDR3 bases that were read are TGCGCCAGCAGCGGTATATCTAACTCCTACGAG.

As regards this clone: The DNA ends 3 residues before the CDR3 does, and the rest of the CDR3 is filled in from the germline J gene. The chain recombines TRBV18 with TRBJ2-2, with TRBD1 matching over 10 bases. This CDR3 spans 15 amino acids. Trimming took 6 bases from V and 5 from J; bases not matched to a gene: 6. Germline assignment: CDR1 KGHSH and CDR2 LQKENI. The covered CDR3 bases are TGTGCCAGCTCTCAGGGACAGGGGCGGACCGGGGAG. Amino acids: CASSQGQGRTGE. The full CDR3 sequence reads CASSQGQGRTGELFF.

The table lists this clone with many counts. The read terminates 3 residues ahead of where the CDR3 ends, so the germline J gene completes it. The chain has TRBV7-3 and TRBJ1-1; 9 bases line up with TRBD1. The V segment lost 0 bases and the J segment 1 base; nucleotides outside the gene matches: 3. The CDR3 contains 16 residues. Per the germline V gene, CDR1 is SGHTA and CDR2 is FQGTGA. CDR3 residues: CASSLTAGQGNTEAFF. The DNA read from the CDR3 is TGTGCCAGCAGCTTAACCGCGGGACAGGGGAACACTGAA.

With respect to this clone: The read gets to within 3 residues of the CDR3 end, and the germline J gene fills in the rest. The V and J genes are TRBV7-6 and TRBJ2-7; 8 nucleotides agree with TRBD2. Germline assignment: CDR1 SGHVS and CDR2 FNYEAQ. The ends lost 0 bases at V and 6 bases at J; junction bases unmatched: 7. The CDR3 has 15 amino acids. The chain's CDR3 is CASSLAGWSGSEQYF. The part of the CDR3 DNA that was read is TGTGCCAGCAGCTTAGCGGGGTGGAGCGGGAGCGAG.

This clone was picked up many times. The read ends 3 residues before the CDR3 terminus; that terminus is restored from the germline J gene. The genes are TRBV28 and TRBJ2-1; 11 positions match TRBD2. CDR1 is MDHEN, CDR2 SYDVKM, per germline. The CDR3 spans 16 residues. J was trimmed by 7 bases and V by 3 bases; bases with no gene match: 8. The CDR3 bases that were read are TGTGCCAGCAGTTTCTATAGCGGGAGGGTGGGGAATGAG. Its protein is CASSFYSGRVGNE. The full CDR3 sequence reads CASSFYSGRVGNEQFF.

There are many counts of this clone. The CDR3 DNA, read in part, is TGCGCCAGCAGCTTACACCCCAACACTGAA. Its protein product is CASSLHPNTE. In full, the CDR3 is CASSLHPNTEAFF. V usage is TRBV10-1 and J usage is TRBJ1-1; no firm D call. The read terminates 3 residues ahead of where the CDR3 ends, so the germline J gene completes it. The CDR3 sequence is 13 residues long. Per the germline V gene, CDR1 is WNHNN and CDR2 is SYGVQD (reference sequence). Trimming left V 6 bases short and J 2 bases short, with 10 bases between.

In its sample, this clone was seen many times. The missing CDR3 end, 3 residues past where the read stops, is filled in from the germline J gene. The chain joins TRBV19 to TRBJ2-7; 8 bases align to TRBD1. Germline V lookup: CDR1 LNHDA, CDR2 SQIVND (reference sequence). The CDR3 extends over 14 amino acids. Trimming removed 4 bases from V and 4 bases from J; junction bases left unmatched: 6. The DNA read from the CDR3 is TGTGCCAGTAGTACAAGGACAGGGATTTACGAG. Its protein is CASSTRTGIYE. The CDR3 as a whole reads CASSTRTGIYEQYF. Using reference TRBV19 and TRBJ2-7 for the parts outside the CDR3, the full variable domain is DGGITQSPKYLFRKEGQNVTLSCEQNLNHDAMYWYRQDPGQGLRLIYYSQIVNDFQKGDIAEGYSVSREKKESFPLTVTSAQKNPTAFYLCASSTRTGIYEQYFGPGTRLTVT.

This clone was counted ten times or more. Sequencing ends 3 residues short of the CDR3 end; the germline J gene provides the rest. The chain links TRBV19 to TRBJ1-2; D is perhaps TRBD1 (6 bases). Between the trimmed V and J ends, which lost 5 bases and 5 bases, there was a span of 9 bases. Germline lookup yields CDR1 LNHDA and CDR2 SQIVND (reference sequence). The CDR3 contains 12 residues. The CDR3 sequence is CASSWGLYGYTF. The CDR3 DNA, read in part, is TGTGCCAGTAGTTGGGGGCTATATGGC. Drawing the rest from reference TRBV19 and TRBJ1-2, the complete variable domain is DGGITQSPKYLFRKEGQNVTLSCEQNLNHDAMYWYRQDPGQGLRLIYYSQIVNDFQKGDIAEGYSVSREKKESFPLTVTSAQKNPTAFYLCASSWGLYGYTFGSGTRLTVV.

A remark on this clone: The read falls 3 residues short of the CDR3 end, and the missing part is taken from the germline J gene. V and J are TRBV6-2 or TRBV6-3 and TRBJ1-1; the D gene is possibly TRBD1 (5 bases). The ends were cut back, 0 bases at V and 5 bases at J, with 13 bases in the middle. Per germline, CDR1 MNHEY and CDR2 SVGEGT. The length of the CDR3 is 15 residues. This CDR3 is CASSYSILGGTEAFF. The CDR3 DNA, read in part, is TGTGCCAGCAGTTACTCGATCTTGGGGGGGACTGAA.

CDR3 bases read: TGTGCCAGCAGTTCTCTGGCAGGGGGGTATGGCAATCAGCCC. It encodes CASSSLAGGYGNQP. The whole CDR3 is CASSSLAGGYGNQPQHF. V gene TRBV6-2 or TRBV6-3 combines with J gene TRBJ1-5; the match to TRBD1 covers 7 bases. The read is 3 residues too short to cover the CDR3 end, so that end is filled in from the germline J gene. Per the germline V gene, CDR1 is MNHEY and CDR2 is SVGEGT. Trimming removed 4 bases from V and 2 bases from J; junction bases left unmatched: 11. The CDR3 covers 17 residues.